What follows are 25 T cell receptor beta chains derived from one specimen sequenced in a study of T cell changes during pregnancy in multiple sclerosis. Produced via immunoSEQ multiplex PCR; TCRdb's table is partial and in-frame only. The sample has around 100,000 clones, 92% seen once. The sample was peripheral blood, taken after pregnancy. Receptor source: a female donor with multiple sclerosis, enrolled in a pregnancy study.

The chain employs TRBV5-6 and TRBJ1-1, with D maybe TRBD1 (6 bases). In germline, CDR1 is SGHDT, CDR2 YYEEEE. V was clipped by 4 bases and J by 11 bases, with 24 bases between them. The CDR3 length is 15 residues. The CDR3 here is CASSGNRAAVYGAFF. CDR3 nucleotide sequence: TGTGCCAGCAGCGGAAACAGGGCGGCGGTCTACGGGGCTTTCTTT. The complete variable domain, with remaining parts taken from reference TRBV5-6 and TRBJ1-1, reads DAGVTQSPTHLIKTRGQQVTLRCSPKSGHDTVSWYQQALGQGPQFIFQYYEEEERQRGNFPDRFSGHQFPNYSSELNVNALLLGDSALYLCASSGNRAAVYGAFFGQGTRLTVV.

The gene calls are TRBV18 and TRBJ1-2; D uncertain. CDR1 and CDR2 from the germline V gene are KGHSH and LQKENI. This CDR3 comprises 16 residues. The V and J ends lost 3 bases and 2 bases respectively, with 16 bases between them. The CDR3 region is CASSPVSAGVNYGYTF. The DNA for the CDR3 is TGTGCCAGCTCACCGGTGTCGGCAGGCGTCAACTATGGCTACACCTTC. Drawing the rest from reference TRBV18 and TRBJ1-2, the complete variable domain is NAGVMQNPRHLVRRRGQEARLRCSPMKGHSHVYWYRQLPEEGLKFMVYLQKENIIDESGMPKERFSAEFPKEGPSILRIQQVVRGDSAAYFCASSPVSAGVNYGYTFGSGTRLTVV.

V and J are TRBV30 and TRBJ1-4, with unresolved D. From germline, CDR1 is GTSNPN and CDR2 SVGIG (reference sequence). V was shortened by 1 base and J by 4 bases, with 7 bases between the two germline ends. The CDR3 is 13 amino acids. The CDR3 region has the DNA TGTGCCTGGAGTGGGCAGGTTAATGAAAAACTGTTTTTT. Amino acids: CAWSGQVNEKLFF.

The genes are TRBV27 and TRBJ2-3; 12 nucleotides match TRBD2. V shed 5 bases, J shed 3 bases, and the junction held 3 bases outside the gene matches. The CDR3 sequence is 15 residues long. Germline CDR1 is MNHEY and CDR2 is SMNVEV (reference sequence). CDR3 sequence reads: CASSRTSGKTDTQYF. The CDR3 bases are TGTGCCAGCAGTCGGACTAGCGGGAAGACAGATACGCAGTATTTT.

The CDR3 is CSVGLLAGGGEQFF. The CDR3, as DNA: TGCAGCGTGGGATTACTAGCGGGAGGAGGCGAGCAGTTCTTC. The chain is built from TRBV29-1 and TRBJ2-1; 12 positions match TRBD2. The CDR3 covers 14 residues. Germline V gene data show CDR1 as SQVTM and CDR2 as ANQGSEA. The V segment lost 6 bases and the J segment 10 bases; nucleotides outside the gene matches: 10.

The CDR3 coding sequence is TGTGCCAGCAGCCCTAACGGGGAGACCCAGTACTTC. It yields the protein CASSPNGETQYF. V usage is TRBV11-3 and J usage is TRBJ2-5; no clear D. The germline gives CDR1 SGHNT, CDR2 YENEEA. V shed 5 bases and J shed 5 bases, with 9 bases lying between them. The CDR3 has 12 amino acids. Supplemented by reference TRBV11-3 and TRBJ2-5, the full variable domain reads EAGVVQSPRYKIIEKKQPVAFWCNPISGHNTLYWYLQNLGQGPELLIRYENEEAVDDSQLPKDRFSAERLKGVDSTLKIQPAELGDSAVYLCASSPNGETQYFGPGTRLLVL.

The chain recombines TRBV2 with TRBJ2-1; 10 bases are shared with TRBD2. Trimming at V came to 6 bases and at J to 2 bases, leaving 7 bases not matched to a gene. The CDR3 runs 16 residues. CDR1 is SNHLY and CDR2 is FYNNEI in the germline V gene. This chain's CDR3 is CASSSGLAATYNEQFF. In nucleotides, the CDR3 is TGTGCCAGCAGCTCTGGACTAGCGGCGACCTACAATGAGCAGTTCTTC.

CDR3 coding DNA: TGCGCCAGCAGATCCGGGACAACCTCCTACGAGCAGTACTTC. Its translation: CASRSGTTSYEQYF. The chain joins TRBV5-1 to TRBJ2-7; D is possibly TRBD1 (6 bases). The V end lost 5 bases, the J end lost 0 bases, and 12 bases lay between the germline ends. This CDR3 region has 14 residues. Germline values: CDR1 SGHRS, CDR2 YFSETQ.

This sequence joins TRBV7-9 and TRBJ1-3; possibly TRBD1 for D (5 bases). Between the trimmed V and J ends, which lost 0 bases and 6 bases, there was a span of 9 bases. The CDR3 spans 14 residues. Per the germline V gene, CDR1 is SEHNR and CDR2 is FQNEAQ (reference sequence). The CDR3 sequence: CASSLAGVENTIYF. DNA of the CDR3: TGTGCCAGCAGCTTAGCAGGGGTCGAAAACACCATATATTTT.

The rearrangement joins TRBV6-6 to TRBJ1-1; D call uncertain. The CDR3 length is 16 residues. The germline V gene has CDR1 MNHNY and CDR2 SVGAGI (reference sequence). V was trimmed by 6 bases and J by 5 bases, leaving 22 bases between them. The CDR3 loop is CASSPRGGGGSTEAFF. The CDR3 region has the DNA TGTGCCAGCAGCCCACGGGGTGGAGGAGGGTCTACTGAAGCTTTCTTT.

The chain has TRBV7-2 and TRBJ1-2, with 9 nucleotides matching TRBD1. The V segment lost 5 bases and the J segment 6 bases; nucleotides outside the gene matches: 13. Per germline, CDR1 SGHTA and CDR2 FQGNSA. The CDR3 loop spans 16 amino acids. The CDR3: CASSLPGQGLWNGYTF. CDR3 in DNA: TGTGCCAGCAGCCTCCCGGGACAGGGTTTATGGAATGGCTACACCTTC. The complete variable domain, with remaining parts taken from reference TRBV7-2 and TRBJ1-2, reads GAGVSQSPSNKVTEKGKDVELRCDPISGHTALYWYRQSLGQGLEFLIYFQGNSAPDKSGLPSDRFSAERTGGSVSTLTIQRTQQEDSAVYLCASSLPGQGLWNGYTFGSGTRLTVV.

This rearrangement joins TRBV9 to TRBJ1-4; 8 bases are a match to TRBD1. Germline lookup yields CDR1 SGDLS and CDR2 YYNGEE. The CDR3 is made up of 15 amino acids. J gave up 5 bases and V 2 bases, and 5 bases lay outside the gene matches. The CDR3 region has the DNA TGTGCCAGCAGCGTCGCGGGACAGGTAAATGAAAAACTGTTTTTT. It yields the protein CASSVAGQVNEKLFF.

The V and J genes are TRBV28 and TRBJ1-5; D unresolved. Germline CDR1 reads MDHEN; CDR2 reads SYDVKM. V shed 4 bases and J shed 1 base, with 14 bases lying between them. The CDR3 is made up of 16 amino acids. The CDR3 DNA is TGTGCCAGCAGTTCGCGGGCAGGTTGGAGCAATCAGCCCCAGCATTTT. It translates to CASSSRAGWSNQPQHF.

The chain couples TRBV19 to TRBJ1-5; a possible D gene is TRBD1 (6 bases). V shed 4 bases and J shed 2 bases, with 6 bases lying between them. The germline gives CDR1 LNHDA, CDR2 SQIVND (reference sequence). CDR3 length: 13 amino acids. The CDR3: CASSTGGNQPQHF. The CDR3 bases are TGTGCCAGTAGTACAGGGGGCAATCAGCCCCAGCATTTT.

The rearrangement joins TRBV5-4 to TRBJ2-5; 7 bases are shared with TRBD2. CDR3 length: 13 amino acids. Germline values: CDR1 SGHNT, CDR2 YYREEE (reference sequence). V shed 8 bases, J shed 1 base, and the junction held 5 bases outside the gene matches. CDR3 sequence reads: CASKTSVQETQYF. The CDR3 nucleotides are TGTGCCAGTAAAACTAGCGTCCAAGAGACCCAGTACTTC.

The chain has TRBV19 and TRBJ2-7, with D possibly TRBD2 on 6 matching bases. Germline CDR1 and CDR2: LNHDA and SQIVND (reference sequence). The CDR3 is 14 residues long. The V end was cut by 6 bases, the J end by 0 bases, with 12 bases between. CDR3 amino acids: CASSRTDYSYEQYF. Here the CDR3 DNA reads TGTGCCAGTAGCCGGACGGACTACTCCTACGAGCAGTACTTC.

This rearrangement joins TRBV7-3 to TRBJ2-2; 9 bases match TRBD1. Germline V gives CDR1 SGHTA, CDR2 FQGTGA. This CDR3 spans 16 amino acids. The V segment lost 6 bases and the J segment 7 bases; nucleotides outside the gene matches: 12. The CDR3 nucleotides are TGTGCCAGCAGATCGCCGGGACAGGGTGCGATCGGGGAGCTGTTTTTT. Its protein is CASRSPGQGAIGELFF.

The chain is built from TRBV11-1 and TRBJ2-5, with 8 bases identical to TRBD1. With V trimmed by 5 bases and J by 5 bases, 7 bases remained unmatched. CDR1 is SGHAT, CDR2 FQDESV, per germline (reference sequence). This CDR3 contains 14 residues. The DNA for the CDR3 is TGTGCCAGCAGCCCGGGACAGGCCTCCGAGACCCAGTACTTC. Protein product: CASSPGQASETQYF.

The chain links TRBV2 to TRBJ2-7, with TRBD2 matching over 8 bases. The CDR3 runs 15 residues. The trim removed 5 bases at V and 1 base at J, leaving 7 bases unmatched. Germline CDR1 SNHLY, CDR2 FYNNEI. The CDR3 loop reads CASSSSGGPSYEQYF. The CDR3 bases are TGTGCCAGCAGTTCCAGCGGGGGCCCGTCCTACGAGCAGTACTTC.

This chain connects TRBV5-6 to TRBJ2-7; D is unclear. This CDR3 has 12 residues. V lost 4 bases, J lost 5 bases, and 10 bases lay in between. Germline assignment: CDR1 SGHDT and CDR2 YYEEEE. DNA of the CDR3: TGTGCCAGCAGCCCACGAGGCCACGAGCAGTACTTC. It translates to CASSPRGHEQYF. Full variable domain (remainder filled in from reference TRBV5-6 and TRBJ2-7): DAGVTQSPTHLIKTRGQQVTLRCSPKSGHDTVSWYQQALGQGPQFIFQYYEEEERQRGNFPDRFSGHQFPNYSSELNVNALLLGDSALYLCASSPRGHEQYFGPGTRLTVT.

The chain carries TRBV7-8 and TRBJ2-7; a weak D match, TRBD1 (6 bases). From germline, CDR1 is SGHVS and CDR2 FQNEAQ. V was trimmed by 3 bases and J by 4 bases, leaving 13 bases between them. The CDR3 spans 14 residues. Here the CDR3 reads CASSFRTEAYEQYF. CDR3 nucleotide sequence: TGTGCCAGCAGCTTCCGGACAGAAGCATACGAGCAGTACTTC.

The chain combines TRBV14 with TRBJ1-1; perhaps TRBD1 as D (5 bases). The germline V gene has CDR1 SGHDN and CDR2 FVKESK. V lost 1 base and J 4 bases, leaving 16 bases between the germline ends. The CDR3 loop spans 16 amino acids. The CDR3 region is CASSQGLLWGGTEAFF. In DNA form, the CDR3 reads TGTGCCAGCAGCCAAGGACTTCTATGGGGGGGCACTGAAGCTTTCTTT. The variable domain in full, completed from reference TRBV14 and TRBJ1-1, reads EAGVTQFPSHSVIEKGQTVTLRCDPISGHDNLYWYRRVMGKEIKFLLHFVKESKQDESGMPNNRFLAERTGGTYSTLKVQPAELEDSGVYFCASSQGLLWGGTEAFFGQGTRLTVV.

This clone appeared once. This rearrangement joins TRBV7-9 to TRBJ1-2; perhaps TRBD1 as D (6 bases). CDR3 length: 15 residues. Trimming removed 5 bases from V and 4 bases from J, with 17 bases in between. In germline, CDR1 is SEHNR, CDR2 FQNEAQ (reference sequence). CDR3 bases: TGTGCCAGCAGCGATCCAGGGGAATGGGGCTATGGCTACACCTTC. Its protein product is CASSDPGEWGYGYTF.

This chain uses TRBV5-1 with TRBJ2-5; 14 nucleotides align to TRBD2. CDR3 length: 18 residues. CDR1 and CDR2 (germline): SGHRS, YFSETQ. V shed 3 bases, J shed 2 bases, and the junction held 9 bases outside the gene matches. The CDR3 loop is CASSSGLAGGHNQETQYF. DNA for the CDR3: TGCGCCAGCAGCTCAGGACTAGCGGGAGGCCACAATCAAGAGACCCAGTACTTC.

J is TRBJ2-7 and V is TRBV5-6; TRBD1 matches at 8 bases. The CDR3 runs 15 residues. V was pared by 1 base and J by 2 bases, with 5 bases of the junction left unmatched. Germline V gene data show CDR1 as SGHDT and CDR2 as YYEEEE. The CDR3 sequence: CASSLRRQGPYEQYF. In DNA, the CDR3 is TGTGCCAGCAGCTTGCGGAGACAGGGGCCCTACGAGCAGTACTTC.